This T cell receptor (beta chain) emerged from a study of shared clonotypes between healthy human individuals. In the study overall: Aged between 18 and 49, the donors were two women and three men. Per-donor plates numbered three CD4 naive, three CD4 memory, two CD8 naive and one CD8 memory. Study-level results: Around 5.4% of naive CD4 clonotypes were common to a few donors.

CDR1 and CDR2 from the germline V gene are MGHDK and SYGVNS. CDR3 size: 12 residues. Between the trimmed V and J ends, which lost 7 bases and 4 bases, there was a span of 11 bases. The assay was immunoSEQ multiplex PCR, and TCRdb's table has in-frame clones only and misses some. This sample yields more than 1.2 million clones, of which 97% to 99% are seen a single time; about 0.34% belongs to the top ten. Comments on this clone: Its matching antigen is unknown.

The specimen sequenced was naive CD4+ T cells sorted from blood. As for subset: CD45RA+ positively selected. The origin of this receptor is a man aged 30 to 39 in good health. The chain combines TRBV25-1 with TRBJ2-7, with D perhaps being TRBD1 or TRBD2 (5 bases each). In DNA form, the CDR3 reads TGTGCCAGCAAGGGACCGATATACGAGCAGTACTTC. This encodes CASKGPIYEQYF.